Shown below are 12 T cell receptor beta chains from a single sample sequenced in a study of T cell clones after liver transplantation. Clones were sequenced by immunoSEQ multiplex PCR, and TCRdb holds only the in-frame ones, with some missing. Of about 70,000 clones listed, over 70% are singletons. Material: CD4+ T cells from blood, obtained 12 months after liver transplant. The receptors here all came from a human patient who received a liver transplant. Part of the T cell pool may stem from the graft donor.

V gene TRBV4-3 combines with J gene TRBJ2-3, with 11 nucleotides matching TRBD2. CDR1 is LGHNA, CDR2 YSLEER, per germline. V gave up 0 bases and J gave up 5 bases; unmatched junction bases: 19. The CDR3 totals 21 residues. The CDR3 loop reads CASSQDRVSFILAGVRDTQYF. In DNA form, the CDR3 reads TGCGCCAGCAGCCAAGATCGGGTATCCTTTATACTAGCGGGAGTGAGAGATACGCAGTATTTT.

The chain combines TRBV7-3 with TRBJ1-2; a weak D match, TRBD1 (5 bases). CDR1 and CDR2 (germline): SGHTA, FQGTGA. Deletions cut 0 bases from V and 2 bases from J, with 10 bases between. The CDR3 extends over 15 amino acids. This CDR3 is CASSLTGGTNYGYTF. In DNA, the CDR3 is TGTGCCAGCAGCTTAACGGGTGGGACGAACTATGGCTACACCTTC. Full variable domain (outside the CDR3, taken from reference TRBV7-3 and TRBJ1-2): GAGVSQTPSNKVTEKGKYVELRCDPISGHTALYWYRQSLGQGPEFLIYFQGTGAADDSGLPNDRFFAVRPEGSVSTLKIQRTERGDSAVYLCASSLTGGTNYGYTFGSGTRLTVV.

Comment on this clone: Its ends do not fully match the called genes, so a read error is possible. The genes are TRBV7-9 and TRBJ2-6, with D perhaps given as TRBD1 or TRBD2 (5 bases each). The CDR3 is 13 amino acids. Per the germline V gene, CDR1 is SEHNR and CDR2 is FQNEAQ (reference sequence). The CDR3 DNA reads as TGTGCCAGCAGCTTAGTAGGACCCGGGGACCTGGCTTTC. It encodes CASSLVGPGDLAF. Full variable domain (remainder filled in from reference TRBV7-9 and TRBJ2-6): DTGVSQNPRHKITKRGQNVTFRCDPISEHNRLYWYRQTLGQGPEFLTYFQNEAQLEKSRLLSDRFSAERPKGSFSTLEIQRTEQGDSAMYLCASSLVGPGDLAFGAGSRLTVL.

V usage is TRBV9 and J usage is TRBJ1-3; 8 nucleotides align to TRBD1. J gave up 2 bases and V 2 bases, and 9 bases lay outside the gene matches. The CDR3 is made up of 17 amino acids. Germline CDR1 reads SGDLS; CDR2 reads YYNGEE. The CDR3: CASSVDRGPRTGNTIYF. The CDR3 bases are TGTGCCAGCAGCGTCGACAGGGGACCGAGAACTGGAAACACCATATATTTT. The full variable domain, rest sourced from reference TRBV9 and TRBJ1-3, is DSGVTQTPKHLITATGQRVTLRCSPRSGDLSVYWYQQSLDQGLQFLIQYYNGEERAKGNILERFSAQQFPDLHSELNLSSLELGDSALYFCASSVDRGPRTGNTIYFGEGSWLTVV.

Concerning this clone: One end of the junction is discordant with germline, which a read error may explain. V and J are TRBV7-2 and TRBJ1-1; tentative D call: TRBD1 (5 bases). The CDR3 length is 16 residues. In germline, CDR1 is SGHTA, CDR2 FQGNSA. The CDR3 nucleotides read TGTGCCAGCAGCCACTACCGGGCAGGGTGGAACGCTGAAGCTTTCTTT. Its protein is CASSHYRAGWNAEAFF. Looking up the rest from reference TRBV7-2 and TRBJ1-1 gives the full variable domain: GAGVSQSPSNKVTEKGKDVELRCDPISGHTALYWYRQSLGQGLEFLIYFQGNSAPDKSGLPSDRFSAERTGGSVSTLTIQRTQQEDSAVYLCASSHYRAGWNAEAFFGQGTRLTVV.

This chain connects TRBV7-8 to TRBJ2-7; possible D gene TRBD1, 6 bases. This CDR3 comprises 14 residues. Germline CDR1 SGHVS, CDR2 FQNEAQ. V dropped 5 bases and J dropped 3 bases, with 14 bases sitting between them. The CDR3: CASSPRDIGYEQYF. The DNA for the CDR3 is TGTGCCAGCAGCCCCCGGGACATAGGCTACGAGCAGTACTTC.

V usage is TRBV5-1 and J usage is TRBJ2-5; D might be TRBD2 (5 bases). The CDR3 is 13 amino acids. The V gene lost 0 bases and the J gene lost 5 bases, with 8 bases spanning the gap. From germline, CDR1 is SGHRS and CDR2 YFSETQ. The CDR3 reads CASSLDPGETQYF. CDR3 nucleotides: TGCGCCAGCAGCTTGGACCCGGGGGAGACCCAGTACTTC.

The chain has TRBV5-1 and TRBJ2-7; 11 nucleotides line up with TRBD2. Trimming at V came to 4 bases and at J to 1 base, leaving 13 bases not matched to a gene. CDR3 size: 18 residues. The germline CDR1 and CDR2 sequences are SGHRS and YFSETQ. The CDR3 region is CASSRSLLTSGSSYEQYF. The CDR3, as DNA: TGCGCCAGCAGCCGTAGTCTGCTCACTAGCGGGAGTTCCTACGAGCAGTACTTC.

The chain joins TRBV2 to TRBJ1-3; D gene uncertain. V lost 1 base, J lost 0 bases, and 7 bases lay in between. CDR1 and CDR2 from the germline V gene are SNHLY and FYNNEI. This CDR3 comprises 15 residues. In DNA form, the CDR3 reads TGTGCCAGCAGTGAAGGGCGGAGCTCTGGAAACACCATATATTTT. Protein: CASSEGRSSGNTIYF. Full variable domain (rest looked up from reference TRBV2 and TRBJ1-3): EPEVTQTPSHQVTQMGQEVILRCVPISNHLYFYWYRQILGQKVEFLVSFYNNEISEKSEIFDDQFSVERPDGSNFTLKIRSTKLEDSAMYFCASSEGRSSGNTIYFGEGSWLTVV.

The chain couples TRBV6-6 to TRBJ1-3, with D possibly being TRBD1 (6 bases). The CDR3 extends over 14 amino acids. The V and J ends lost 6 bases and 4 bases respectively, with 13 bases between them. CDR1 and CDR2 (germline): MNHNY, SVGAGI (reference sequence). CDR3 region: CASRLTGSGNTIYF. CDR3 DNA sequence: TGTGCCAGCAGGCTAACAGGGAGCGGAAACACCATATATTTT.

This clone was seen a handful of times. This chain links TRBV27 with TRBJ2-7; D ambiguous. Trimming stripped 4 bases from V and 4 bases from J, with 5 bases between. The V gene's germline CDR1 is MNHEY and CDR2 SMNVEV (reference sequence). The CDR3 contains 11 residues. The DNA of the CDR3 is TGTGCCAGCAGTTACCGGTACGAGCAGTACTTC. It codes for CASSYRYEQYF.

The chain has TRBV30 and TRBJ1-5; D is perhaps TRBD1 (5 bases). Germline V CDR1 and CDR2: GTSNPN, SVGIG (reference sequence). The germline V and J ends were trimmed by 2 bases and 9 bases, with 11 bases remaining between them. The length of the CDR3 is 12 residues. In DNA form, the CDR3 reads TGTGCCTGGAGTTATGCTGGGGGGCCCCAGCATTTT. This encodes CAWSYAGGPQHF.